Below are 3 T cell receptor beta chains sequenced from a single sample in a study of blood T cell repertoires in COVID-19. The assay was immunoSEQ multiplex PCR, and TCRdb's table has in-frame clones only and misses some. Altogether under 350,000 clones are present, 75% to 90% being singletons, with the ten largest covering around 4.4%. Sequences were obtained from peripheral blood. The origin of the receptors is a man aged 35-49 years with acute or convalescent COVID-19.

The CDR3 sequence is CASSYRRDSQHF. Written as DNA, the CDR3 is TGTGCCAGCAGTTACCGGCGGGACAGCCAGCATTTT. J is TRBJ1-5 and V is TRBV6-2 or TRBV6-3, with 7 nucleotides matching TRBD1. J was trimmed by 12 bases and V by 2 bases; bases with no gene match: 4. The CDR3 extends over 12 amino acids. Germline V gene data show CDR1 as MNHEY and CDR2 as SVGEGT.

The chain has TRBV5-1 and TRBJ1-2, with 10 positions matching TRBD1. The V segment lost 5 bases and the J segment 2 bases; nucleotides outside the gene matches: 9. Germline CDR1 reads SGHRS; CDR2 reads YFSETQ. CDR3 size: 16 residues. In nucleotides, the CDR3 is TGCGCCAGCAGAACCTCGACAGGGGGCGGGAACTATGGCTACACCTTC. Its protein is CASRTSTGGGNYGYTF. Full variable domain (missing parts from reference TRBV5-1 and TRBJ1-2): KAGVTQTPRYLIKTRGQQVTLSCSPISGHRSVSWYQQTPGQGLQFLFEYFSETQRNKGNFPGRFSGRQFSNSRSEMNVSTLELGDSALYLCASRTSTGGGNYGYTFGSGTRLTVV.

This chain links TRBV7-6 with TRBJ2-7, with D perhaps TRBD2 (6 bases). Per germline, CDR1 SGHVS and CDR2 FNYEAQ. Trimming took 5 bases from V and 0 from J, leaving 14 bases between them. This CDR3 has 15 residues. CDR3 loop: CASSPSGLPSYEQYF. The CDR3 DNA reads as TGTGCCAGCAGCCCCTCGGGACTTCCCTCCTACGAGCAGTACTTC.